The text below deals with one TCR beta chain. Sequenced by immunoSEQ multiplex PCR; TCRdb stores in-frame clones only, minus some. The data contain approximately 64,000 clones, 82% of them singletons. This record comes from a study of glioma-infiltrating T cells after dendritic cell vaccination. Overall study context: Glioblastoma patients came from Phase I and II dendritic cell vaccination trials.

CDR3 length equals 16 residues. V lost 6 bases to trimming and J lost 4 bases; unmatched junction nucleotides: 12. Germline V gene sequence: CDR1 SEHNR, CDR2 FQNEAQ (reference sequence). This clonotype originated in a human donor with glioblastoma. The specimen was blood, collected before dendritic cell vaccination. V usage is TRBV7-9 and J usage is TRBJ1-5, with 7 bases lining up with TRBD1. For the CDR3, the DNA is TGTGCCAGCAGTCCCGGGACCCAGACAGGGAATCAGCCCCAGCATTTT. Residues: CASSPGTQTGNQPQHF.